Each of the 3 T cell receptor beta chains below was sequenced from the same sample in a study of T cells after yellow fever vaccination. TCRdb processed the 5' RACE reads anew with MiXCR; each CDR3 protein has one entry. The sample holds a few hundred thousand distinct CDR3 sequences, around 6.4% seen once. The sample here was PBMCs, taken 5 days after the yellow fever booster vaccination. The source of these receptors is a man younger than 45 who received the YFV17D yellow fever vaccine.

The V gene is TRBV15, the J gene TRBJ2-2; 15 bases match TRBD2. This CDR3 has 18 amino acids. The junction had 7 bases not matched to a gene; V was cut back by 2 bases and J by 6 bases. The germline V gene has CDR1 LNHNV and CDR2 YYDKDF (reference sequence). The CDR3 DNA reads TGTGCCACCAGCAGAAAGAGGGGACTAGCGGGAGGTTCCGGGGAGCTGTTTTTT. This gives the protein CATSRKRGLAGGSGELFF.

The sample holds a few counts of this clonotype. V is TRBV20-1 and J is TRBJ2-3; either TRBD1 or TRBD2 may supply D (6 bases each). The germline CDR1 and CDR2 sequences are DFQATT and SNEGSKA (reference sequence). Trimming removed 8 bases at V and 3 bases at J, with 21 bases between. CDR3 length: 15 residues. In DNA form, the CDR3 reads TGCAGTTCTTCGAAGGGGGGAGAAGGAACAGATACGCAGTATTTT. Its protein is CSSSKGGEGTDTQYF.

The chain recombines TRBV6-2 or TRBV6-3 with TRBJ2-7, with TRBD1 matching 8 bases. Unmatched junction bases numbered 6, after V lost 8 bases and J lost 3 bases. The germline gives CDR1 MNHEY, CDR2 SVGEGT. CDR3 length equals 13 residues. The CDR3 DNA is TGTGCCAGCGACGACAGGGGCCTCTACGAGCAGTACTTC. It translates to CASDDRGLYEQYF.